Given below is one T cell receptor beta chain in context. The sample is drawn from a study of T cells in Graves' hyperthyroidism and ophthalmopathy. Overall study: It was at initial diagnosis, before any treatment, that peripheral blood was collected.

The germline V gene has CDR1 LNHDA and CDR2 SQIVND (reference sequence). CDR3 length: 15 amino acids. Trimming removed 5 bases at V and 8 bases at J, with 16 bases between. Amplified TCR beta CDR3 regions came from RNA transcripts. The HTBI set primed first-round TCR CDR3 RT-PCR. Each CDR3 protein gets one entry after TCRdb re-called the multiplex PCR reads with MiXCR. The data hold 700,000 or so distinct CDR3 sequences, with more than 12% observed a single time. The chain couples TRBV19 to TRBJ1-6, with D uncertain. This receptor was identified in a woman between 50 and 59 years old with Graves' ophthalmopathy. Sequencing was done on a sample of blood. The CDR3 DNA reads TGTGCCAGTAGTCTCGGACGCTTTTTGTATTCACCCCTCCACTTT. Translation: CASSLGRFLYSPLHF.